The table lists the clone carrying this T cell receptor (beta chain) with a few counts. This entry comes from a study of human T cells and chemical hapten exposure. Across the whole study: The patients were mostly female; they had alopecia areata, totalis or universalis. How much TCR each sample yielded varied, mostly because pooled library volumes differed slightly.

Time point: patch test 1, 2 weeks after DPC sensitization. Treatment of the sample: therapeutic diphenylcyclopropenone sensitization with weekly scalp DPC. The library put unique molecular identifiers onto individual cDNA molecules. TCRdb redid the calling of the RACE reads with MiXCR, one entry per CDR3 protein. The table records over 95,000 distinct CDR3 sequences, around an eighth of them present only once. The sequencing here drew on whole blood, taken in connection with sensitization to the hapten diphenylcyclopropenone (DPC). The clonotype was recovered from a woman aged 40 to 49 with alopecia areata. Some clones in this sample may be carry-over from other donors' samples.

The CDR3 here is CASSRTGRDEQFF. CDR3 DNA: TGTGCCAGCAGTCGAACAGGGAGGGATGAGCAGTTCTTC. This sequence joins TRBV12-3 or TRBV12-4 and TRBJ2-1, with a tentative D call TRBD2 (7 bases). V lost 5 bases and J lost 8, with 13 bases in between. This CDR3 has 13 residues.